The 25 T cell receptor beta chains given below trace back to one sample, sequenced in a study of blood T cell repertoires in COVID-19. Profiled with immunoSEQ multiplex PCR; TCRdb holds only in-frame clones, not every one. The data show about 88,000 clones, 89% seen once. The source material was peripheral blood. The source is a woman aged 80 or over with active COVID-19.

CDR3 loop: CASSLELADEQYF. The CDR3 nucleotides are TGTGCCAGCAGCTTAGAGTTGGCTGACGAGCAGTACTTC. The V call is TRBV11-3, the J call TRBJ2-7, with D unresolved. The V gene's germline CDR1 is SGHNT and CDR2 YENEEA. The CDR3 contains 13 residues. Trimming shortened V by 0 bases and J by 5 bases, and 8 bases separated the two germline ends. The whole variable domain, filled in from reference TRBV11-3 and TRBJ2-7, reads EAGVVQSPRYKIIEKKQPVAFWCNPISGHNTLYWYLQNLGQGPELLIRYENEEAVDDSQLPKDRFSAERLKGVDSTLKIQPAELGDSAVYLCASSLELADEQYFGPGTRLTVT.

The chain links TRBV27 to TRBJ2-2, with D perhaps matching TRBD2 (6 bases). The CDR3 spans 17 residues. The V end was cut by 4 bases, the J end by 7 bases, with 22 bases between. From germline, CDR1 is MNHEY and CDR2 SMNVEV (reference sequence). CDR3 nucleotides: TGTGCCAGCAGTTCAATTTCCGGACACGGGAGTGGCGGGGAGCTGTTTTTT. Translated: CASSSISGHGSGGELFF.

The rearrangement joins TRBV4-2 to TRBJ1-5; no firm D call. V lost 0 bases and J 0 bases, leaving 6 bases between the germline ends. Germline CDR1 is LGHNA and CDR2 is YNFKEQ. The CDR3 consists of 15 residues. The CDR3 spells CASSQDGSSNQPQHF. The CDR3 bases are TGTGCCAGCAGCCAAGATGGGAGTAGCAATCAGCCCCAGCATTTT.

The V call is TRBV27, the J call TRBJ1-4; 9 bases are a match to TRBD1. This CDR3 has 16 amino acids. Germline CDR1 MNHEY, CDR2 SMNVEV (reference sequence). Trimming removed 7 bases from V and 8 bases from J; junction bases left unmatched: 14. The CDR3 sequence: CASKPGQGRFVEKLFF. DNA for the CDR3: TGTGCCAGCAAGCCGGGACAGGGCCGGTTTGTGGAAAAACTGTTTTTT.

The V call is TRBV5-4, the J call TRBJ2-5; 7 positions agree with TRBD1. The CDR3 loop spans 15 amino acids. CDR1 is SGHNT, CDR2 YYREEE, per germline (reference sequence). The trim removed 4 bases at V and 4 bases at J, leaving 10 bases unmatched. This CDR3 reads CASSLLQGKRETQYF. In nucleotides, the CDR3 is TGTGCCAGCAGCCTGCTACAGGGGAAAAGAGAGACCCAGTACTTC.

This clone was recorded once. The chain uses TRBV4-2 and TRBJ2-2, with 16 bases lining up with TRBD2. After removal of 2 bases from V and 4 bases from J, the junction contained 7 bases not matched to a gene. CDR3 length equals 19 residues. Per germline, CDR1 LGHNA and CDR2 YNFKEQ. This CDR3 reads CASSQRGGLAGGGTGELFF. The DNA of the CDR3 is TGTGCCAGCAGCCAAAGAGGGGGACTAGCGGGAGGGGGCACCGGGGAGCTGTTTTTT.

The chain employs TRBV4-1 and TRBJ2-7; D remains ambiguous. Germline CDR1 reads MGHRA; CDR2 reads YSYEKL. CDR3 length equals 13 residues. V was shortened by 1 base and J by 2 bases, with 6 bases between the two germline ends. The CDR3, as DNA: TGCGCCAGCAGCCAAGTGCGAGCCTACGAGCAGTACTTC. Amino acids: CASSQVRAYEQYF.

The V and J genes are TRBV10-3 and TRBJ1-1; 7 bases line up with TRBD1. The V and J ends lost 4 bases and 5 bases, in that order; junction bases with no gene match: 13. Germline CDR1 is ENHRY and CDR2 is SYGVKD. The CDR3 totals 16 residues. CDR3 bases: TGTGCCATCAGTGGAGCCCGACAGGGTAGTGGAACTGAAGCTTTCTTT. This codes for CAISGARQGSGTEAFF.

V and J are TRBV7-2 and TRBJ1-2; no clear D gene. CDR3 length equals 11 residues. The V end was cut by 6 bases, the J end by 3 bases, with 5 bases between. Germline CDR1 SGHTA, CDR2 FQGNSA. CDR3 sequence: CASRRDYGYTF. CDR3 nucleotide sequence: TGTGCCAGCAGACGGGACTATGGCTACACCTTC.

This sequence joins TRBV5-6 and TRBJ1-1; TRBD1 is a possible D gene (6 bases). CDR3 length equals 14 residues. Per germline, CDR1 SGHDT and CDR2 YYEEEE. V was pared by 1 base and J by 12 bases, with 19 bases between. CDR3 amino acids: CASSLNFLQGTTFF. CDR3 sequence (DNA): TGTGCCAGCAGCTTGAACTTCCTTCAGGGGACAACTTTCTTT. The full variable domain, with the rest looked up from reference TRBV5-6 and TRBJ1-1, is DAGVTQSPTHLIKTRGQQVTLRCSPKSGHDTVSWYQQALGQGPQFIFQYYEEEERQRGNFPDRFSGHQFPNYSSELNVNALLLGDSALYLCASSLNFLQGTTFFGQGTRLTVV.

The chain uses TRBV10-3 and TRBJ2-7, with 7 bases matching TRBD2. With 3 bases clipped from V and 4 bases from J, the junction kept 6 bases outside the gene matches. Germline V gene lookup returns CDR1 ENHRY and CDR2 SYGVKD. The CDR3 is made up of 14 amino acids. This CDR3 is CAISEGDYLYEQYF. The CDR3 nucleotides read TGTGCCATCAGTGAAGGGGACTACCTTTACGAGCAGTACTTC.

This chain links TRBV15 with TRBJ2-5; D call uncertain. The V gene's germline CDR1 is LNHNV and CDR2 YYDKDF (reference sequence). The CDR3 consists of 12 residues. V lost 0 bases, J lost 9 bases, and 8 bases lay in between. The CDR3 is CATSRDHRAQYF. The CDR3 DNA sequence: TGTGCCACCAGCAGAGATCATCGGGCCCAGTACTTC. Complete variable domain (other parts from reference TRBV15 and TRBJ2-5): DAMVIQNPRYQVTQFGKPVTLSCSQTLNHNVMYWYQQKSSQAPKLLFHYYDKDFNNEADTPDNFQSRRPNTSFCFLDIRSPGLGDTAMYLCATSRDHRAQYFGPGTRLLVL.

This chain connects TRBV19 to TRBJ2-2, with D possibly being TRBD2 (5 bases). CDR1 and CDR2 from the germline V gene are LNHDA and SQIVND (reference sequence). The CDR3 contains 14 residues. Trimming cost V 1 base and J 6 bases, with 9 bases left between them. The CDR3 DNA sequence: TGTGCCAGTAGTATAGGGGCACTAGCCGGGGAGCTGTTTTTT. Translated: CASSIGALAGELFF.

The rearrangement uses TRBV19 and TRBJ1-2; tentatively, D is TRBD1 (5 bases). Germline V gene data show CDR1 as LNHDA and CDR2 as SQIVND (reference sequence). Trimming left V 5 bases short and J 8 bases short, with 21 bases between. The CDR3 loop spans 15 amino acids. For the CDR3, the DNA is TGTGCCAGTAGTTCCGCCGGGACTCCGCTATACGGCTACACCTTC. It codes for CASSSAGTPLYGYTF.

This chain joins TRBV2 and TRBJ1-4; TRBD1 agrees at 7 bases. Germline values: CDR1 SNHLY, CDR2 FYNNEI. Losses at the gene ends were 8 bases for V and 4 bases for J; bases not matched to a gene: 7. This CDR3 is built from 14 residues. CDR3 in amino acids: CASRRDRNNEKLFF. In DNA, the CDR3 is TGTGCCAGCCGAAGGGACAGAAATAATGAAAAACTGTTTTTT.

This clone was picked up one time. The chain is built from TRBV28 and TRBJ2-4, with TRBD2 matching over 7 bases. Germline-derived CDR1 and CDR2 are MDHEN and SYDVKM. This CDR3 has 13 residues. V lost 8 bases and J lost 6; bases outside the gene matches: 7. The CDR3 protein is CASFDGGGNIQYF. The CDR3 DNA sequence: TGTGCCAGCTTCGACGGCGGGGGAAACATTCAGTACTTC. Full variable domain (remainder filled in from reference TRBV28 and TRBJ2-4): DVKVTQSSRYLVKRTGEKVFLECVQDMDHENMFWYRQDPGLGLRLIYFSYDVKMKEKGDIPEGYSVSREKKERFSLILESASTNQTSMYLCASFDGGGNIQYFGAGTRLSVL.

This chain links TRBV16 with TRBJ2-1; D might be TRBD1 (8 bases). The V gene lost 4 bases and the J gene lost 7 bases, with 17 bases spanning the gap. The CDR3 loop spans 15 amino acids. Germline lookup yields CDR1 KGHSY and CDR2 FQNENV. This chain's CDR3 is CASSPRLQGGNEQFF. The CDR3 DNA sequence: TGTGCCAGCAGCCCTCGCCTACAGGGGGGGAATGAGCAGTTCTTC. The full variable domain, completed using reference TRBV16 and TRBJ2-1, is GEEVAQTPKHLVRGEGQKAKLYCAPIKGHSYVFWYQQVLKNEFKFLISFQNENVFDETGMPKERFSAKCLPNSPCSLEIQATKLEDSAVYFCASSPRLQGGNEQFFGPGTRLTVL.

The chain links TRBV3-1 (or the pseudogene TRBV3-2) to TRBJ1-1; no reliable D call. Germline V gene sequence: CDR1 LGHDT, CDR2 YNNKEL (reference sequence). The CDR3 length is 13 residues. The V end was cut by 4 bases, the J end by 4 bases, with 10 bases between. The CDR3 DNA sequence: TGTGCCAGCAGCCCCGGTGTTGTCACTGAAGCTTTCTTT. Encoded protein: CASSPGVVTEAFF.

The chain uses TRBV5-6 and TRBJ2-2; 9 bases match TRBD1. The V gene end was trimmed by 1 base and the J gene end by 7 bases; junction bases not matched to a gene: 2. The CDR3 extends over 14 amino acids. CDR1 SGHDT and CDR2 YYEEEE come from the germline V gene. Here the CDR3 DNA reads TGTGCCAGCAGCTTGTACAGGGGGCACGGGGAGCTGTTTTTT. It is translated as CASSLYRGHGELFF.

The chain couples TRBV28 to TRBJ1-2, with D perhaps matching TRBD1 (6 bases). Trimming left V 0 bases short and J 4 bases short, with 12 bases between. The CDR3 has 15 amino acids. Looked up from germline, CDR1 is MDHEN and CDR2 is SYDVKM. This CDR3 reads CASSLWGGRSYGYTF. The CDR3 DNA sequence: TGTGCCAGCAGTTTATGGGGGGGGCGATCCTATGGCTACACCTTC.

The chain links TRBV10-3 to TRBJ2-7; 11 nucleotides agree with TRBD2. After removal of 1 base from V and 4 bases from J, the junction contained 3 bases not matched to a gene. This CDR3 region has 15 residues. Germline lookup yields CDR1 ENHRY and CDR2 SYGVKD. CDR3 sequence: CAISELGLAGYEQYF. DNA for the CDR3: TGTGCCATCAGTGAGTTAGGACTAGCGGGTTACGAGCAGTACTTC.

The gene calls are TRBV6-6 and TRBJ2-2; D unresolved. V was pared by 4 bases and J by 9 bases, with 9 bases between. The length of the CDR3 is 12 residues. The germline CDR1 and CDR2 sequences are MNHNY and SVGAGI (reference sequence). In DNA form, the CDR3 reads TGTGCCAGCAGTTCTACTTTCAGGGAGCTGTTTTTT. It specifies CASSSTFRELFF.

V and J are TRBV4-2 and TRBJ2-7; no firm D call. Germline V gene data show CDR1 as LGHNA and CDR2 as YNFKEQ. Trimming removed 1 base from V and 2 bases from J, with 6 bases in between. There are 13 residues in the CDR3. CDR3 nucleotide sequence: TGTGCCAGCAGCCAAGCCTTAACCTACGAGCAGTACTTC. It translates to CASSQALTYEQYF.

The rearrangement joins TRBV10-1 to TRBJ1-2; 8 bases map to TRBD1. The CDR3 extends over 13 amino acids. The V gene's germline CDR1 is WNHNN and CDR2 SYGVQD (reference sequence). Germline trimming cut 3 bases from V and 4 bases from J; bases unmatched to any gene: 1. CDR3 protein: CASSDQGAYGYTF. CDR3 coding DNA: TGCGCCAGCAGTGACCAGGGGGCCTATGGCTACACCTTC.

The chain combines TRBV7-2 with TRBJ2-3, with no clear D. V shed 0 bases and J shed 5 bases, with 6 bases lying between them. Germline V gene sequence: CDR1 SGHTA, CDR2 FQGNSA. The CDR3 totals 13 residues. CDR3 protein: CASSLASGDTQYF. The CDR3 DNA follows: TGTGCCAGCAGCTTAGCGTCAGGAGATACGCAGTATTTT.